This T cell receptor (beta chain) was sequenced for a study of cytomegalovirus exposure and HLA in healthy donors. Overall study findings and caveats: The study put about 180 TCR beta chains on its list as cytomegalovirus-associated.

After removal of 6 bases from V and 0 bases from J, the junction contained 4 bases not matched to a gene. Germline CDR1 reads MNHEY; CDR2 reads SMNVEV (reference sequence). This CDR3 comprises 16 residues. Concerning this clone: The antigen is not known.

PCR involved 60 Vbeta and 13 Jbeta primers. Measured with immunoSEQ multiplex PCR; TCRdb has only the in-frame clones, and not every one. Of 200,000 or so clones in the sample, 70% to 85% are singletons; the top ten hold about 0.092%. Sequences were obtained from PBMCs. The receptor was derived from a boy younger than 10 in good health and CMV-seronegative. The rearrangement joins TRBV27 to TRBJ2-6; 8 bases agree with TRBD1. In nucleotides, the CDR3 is TGTGCCAGCAGCCCCACAGGGGGCTCTGGGGCCAACGTCCTGACTTTC. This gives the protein CASSPTGGSGANVLTF.